The clone carrying this T cell receptor beta chain was observed at least ten times. TCRdb redid the calling of the 5' RACE reads with MiXCR, one entry per CDR3 protein. The sample contains 150,000 or so distinct CDR3 sequences, around 3.5% of which appear only once. This specimen belongs to a study of identical twins. The TCR comes from a man in his late teens or twenties in good health. The source material was memory T cells sorted from blood.

The CDR3 DNA is TGTGCCAGCAGTTGGGGACGGAGAATGAACACCGGGGAGCTGTTTTTT. Translation gives CASSWGRRMNTGELFF. This chain links TRBV28 with TRBJ2-2; the D gene could be TRBD1 or TRBD2 (5 bases each). V lost 4 bases and J 1 base, leaving 13 bases between the germline ends. The CDR3 covers 16 residues. Per germline, CDR1 MDHEN and CDR2 SYDVKM.